These 10 T cell receptor beta chains share one sample of origin, sequenced in a study of T-cell reconstitution after alpha-beta-depleted transplantation in children (dated by TCRdb to the mid-2010s). Per the publication, the treatment or condition label means: allogeneic hematopoietic cell transplantation with graft depleted of TCRalphabeta T cells and CD19 B cells. Receptor libraries were prepared by PCR. The run used an Illumina HiSeq 2500. TCR libraries were prepared with molecular barcoding, using unique molecular identifiers to normalize TCRbeta repertoire quantification. The public reads were reanalyzed by TCRdb: fastp trimming at Q25, MiXCR alignment, in-frame beta chains only. Rows with one shared CDR3 protein collapse into an entry with the most common genes and DNA. This sample comprises about 180,000 distinct CDR3 sequences, more than 9.5% of them detected only once. The ten biggest clones cover under 15% of the sample.

The specimen comprised PBMCs, sampled before TCRalphabeta/CD19-depleted stem cell transplant. These receptors originate from a boy aged 2 to 10 with acute myeloid leukemia, due to receive a stem cell transplant.

There are many counts of this clonotype. V usage is TRBV25-1 and J usage is TRBJ2-3, with 8 bases matching TRBD1. Unmatched junction bases numbered 33, after V lost 2 bases and J lost 5 bases. This CDR3 is built from 24 residues. Germline V gives CDR1 MGHDK, CDR2 SYGVNS. The CDR3 nucleotides are TGTGCCAGCAGTGAAACGGACAGGGTGAGATCGATATGCTGTAAGAAAGTAGAAAAAGATACGCAGTATTTT. Translating it yields CASSETDRVRSICCKKVEKDTQYF.

Many counts were recorded for this clonotype. V gene TRBV5-1 combines with J gene TRBJ1-1, with D tentatively TRBD1 (5 bases). Germline CDR1 is SGHRS and CDR2 is YFSETQ. The CDR3 is 15 amino acids. V was clipped by 4 bases and J by 0 bases, with 13 bases between them. CDR3 protein: CASSQGPGLNTEAFF. The DNA for the CDR3 is TGCGCCAGCAGCCAGGGTCCAGGTTTGAACACTGAAGCTTTCTTT.

This clonotype was counted ten times or more. The chain carries TRBV4-1 and TRBJ2-3; D perhaps matches TRBD1 (6 bases). The germline V and J ends were trimmed by 0 bases and 3 bases, with 19 bases remaining between them. The CDR3 covers 18 residues. Germline V gene sequence: CDR1 MGHRA, CDR2 YSYEKL. The CDR3 DNA reads as TGCGCCAGCAGCCAAGAAATAATCCGGACGGGACAAACAGATACGCAGTATTTT. It encodes CASSQEIIRTGQTDTQYF.

In this sample, this clonotype turned up many times. The rearrangement uses TRBV2 and TRBJ1-6; D unclear. CDR1 and CDR2 from the germline V gene are SNHLY and FYNNEI. The CDR3 totals 14 residues. Trimming cost V 6 bases and J 4 bases, with 10 bases left between them. CDR3 nucleotides: TGTGCCAGCAGGGACCGGGGTTATAATTCACCCCTCCACTTT. This encodes CASRDRGYNSPLHF.

This clonotype came up many times. This chain connects TRBV5-6 to TRBJ1-4; D possibly corresponds to TRBD1 (6 bases). Trimming left V 1 base short and J 4 bases short, with 11 bases between. The CDR3 sequence is 15 residues long. Germline V gene data show CDR1 as SGHDT and CDR2 as YYEEEE. CDR3 residues: CASSLTGHRNEKLFF. The CDR3 bases are TGTGCCAGCAGCTTGACGGGACACCGTAATGAAAAACTGTTTTTT.

This clonotype was recorded at least ten times. This sequence joins TRBV28 and TRBJ2-5; the D gene is possibly TRBD2 (6 bases). This CDR3 region has 15 residues. Trimming stripped 5 bases from V and 2 bases from J, with 15 bases between. Germline V CDR1 and CDR2: MDHEN, SYDVKM. CDR3 loop: CASSTGGTVQETQYF. The CDR3 coding sequence is TGTGCCAGCAGTACCGGCGGGACCGTACAAGAGACCCAGTACTTC. The full variable domain, in which reference TRBV28 and TRBJ2-5 provide the parts outside the CDR3, is DVKVTQSSRYLVKRTGEKVFLECVQDMDHENMFWYRQDPGLGLRLIYFSYDVKMKEKGDIPEGYSVSREKKERFSLILESASTNQTSMYLCASSTGGTVQETQYFGPGTRLLVL.

This clonotype was detected ten times or more. The rearrangement joins TRBV29-1 to TRBJ2-3; the match to TRBD2 covers 8 bases. Germline V gives CDR1 SQVTM, CDR2 ANQGSEA. The CDR3 runs 15 residues. V shed 1 base and J 4 bases; nucleotides not matched to a gene: 7. The CDR3 sequence is CSVEAGELAADTQYF. For the CDR3, the DNA is TGCAGCGTTGAAGCTGGGGAACTAGCGGCAGATACGCAGTATTTT.

In its sample, this clonotype was seen many times. V usage is TRBV15 and J usage is TRBJ2-3, with D uncertain. There are 13 residues in the CDR3. V was shortened by 1 base and J by 3 bases, with 5 bases between the two germline ends. Germline CDR1 and CDR2: LNHNV and YYDKDF (reference sequence). Here the CDR3 reads CATSRGETDTQYF. The CDR3 DNA reads as TGTGCCACCAGCAGAGGGGAAACAGATACGCAGTATTTT.

Worth noting for this clonotype: Being one base from a much bigger clone, this may be a read error. This chain links TRBV5-1 with TRBJ2-3; D possibly matches TRBD1 or TRBD2 (5 bases each). V lost 4 bases to trimming and J lost 0 bases, with 15 bases between them. Germline loops: CDR1 SGHRS, CDR2 YFSETQ. The CDR3 covers 16 residues. The DNA of the CDR3 is TGCGCCAGCAGCGGCCTGGAGGCAGGGAGCACAGATACGCAGTATTTT. This sequence encodes CASSGLEAGSTDTQYF.

The chain couples TRBV2 to TRBJ2-3; either TRBD1 or TRBD2 may supply D (6 bases each). Trimming shortened V by 0 bases and J by 5 bases, and 12 bases separated the two germline ends. The CDR3 sequence is 15 residues long. Germline V gives CDR1 SNHLY, CDR2 FYNNEI. The CDR3 DNA follows: TGTGCCAGCAGTGAAGCGGGAGGACAGATAGATACGCAGTATTTT. This codes for CASSEAGGQIDTQYF.